Following are 5 T cell receptor beta chains from one sample sequenced in a study of blood T cell repertoires in COVID-19. Libraries were prepared by immunoSEQ multiplex PCR; TCRdb keeps only in-frame clonotypes and omits some of them. This table has approximately 260,000 clones, 86% appearing once. Sequencing was done on a sample of peripheral blood. The receptors originated from a man between 18 and 35 years old with active or convalescent COVID-19.

This clone occurred once. This chain joins TRBV6-5 and TRBJ2-1; 8 nucleotides match TRBD2. The CDR3 extends over 16 amino acids. The V gene's germline CDR1 is MNHEY and CDR2 SVGAGI. V shed 0 bases and J 5 bases; nucleotides not matched to a gene: 6. The CDR3 sequence: CASSYSVTSEHNEQFF. The CDR3 DNA reads TGTGCCAGCAGTTACTCAGTGACTAGCGAGCACAATGAGCAGTTCTTC.

This chain links TRBV5-4 with TRBJ1-1; the D is unclear. V lost 1 base, J lost 0 bases, and 13 bases lay in between. CDR3 size: 16 residues. From germline, CDR1 is SGHNT and CDR2 YYREEE (reference sequence). CDR3 loop: CASSLFGEPMNTEAFF. The CDR3 bases are TGTGCCAGCAGCTTGTTCGGAGAGCCAATGAACACTGAAGCTTTCTTT.

The chain combines TRBV5-6 with TRBJ1-1; a weak D match, TRBD1 (5 bases). V was trimmed by 7 bases and J by 0 bases, leaving 22 bases between them. The CDR3 length is 17 residues. Germline V gene lookup returns CDR1 SGHDT and CDR2 YYEEEE. In DNA, the CDR3 is TGTGCCAGCGGGTCTACATGGAAGGGGAACTTGAACACTGAAGCTTTCTTT. Its protein is CASGSTWKGNLNTEAFF.

This chain links TRBV19 with TRBJ1-4; D uncertain. The ends were cut back, 5 bases at V and 2 bases at J, with 12 bases in the middle. The CDR3 extends over 15 amino acids. CDR1 and CDR2 from the germline V gene are LNHDA and SQIVND (reference sequence). CDR3 DNA sequence: TGTGCCAGTAGTGAGGCCGTCCGTACTAATGAAAAACTGTTTTTT. It yields the protein CASSEAVRTNEKLFF. The complete variable domain, with remaining parts taken from reference TRBV19 and TRBJ1-4, reads DGGITQSPKYLFRKEGQNVTLSCEQNLNHDAMYWYRQDPGQGLRLIYYSQIVNDFQKGDIAEGYSVSREKKESFPLTVTSAQKNPTAFYLCASSEAVRTNEKLFFGSGTQLSVL.

J is TRBJ2-7 and V is TRBV9; a weak D match, TRBD1 (6 bases). Trimming took 2 bases from V and 0 from J, leaving 9 bases between them. The V gene's germline CDR1 is SGDLS and CDR2 YYNGEE. This CDR3 is 14 amino acids long. The CDR3 sequence is CASSVGQSSYEQYF. As DNA, the CDR3 is TGTGCCAGCAGCGTGGGACAAAGCTCCTACGAGCAGTACTTC.